The sequence of this T cell receptor (beta chain) was determined in a study of cytomegalovirus exposure and HLA in healthy donors (TCRdb year 2017). For context, the study as a whole: An earlier analysis of approximately 640 of the donors reported roughly 270 Gb of sequence data and some 120 million unique TCR beta sequences from around 200 million T cells. In the later analysis, no new phenotypic data were used to find candidate immune exposures; instead, reliance was placed on TCR beta sequences and their occurrence across donors. Because of strong linkage in the cohort, five DR-DQ haplotypes were treated as single units for association and clustering. A later genetic analysis used genome-wide SNP genotypes for about 55% of the 666 donors, treating that subset as a discovery cohort. Among over 350 genotyped donors of the cohort, an average of 235,054 unique TCR beta nucleotide sequences were sequenced per donor, about a sixth of them non-productive. The number of donors typed differed by locus, with 629-630 for A, B, C, DRB1 and DQB1, more than 500 for DQA1, approximately 570 for DPA1, and over 400 for DPB1. The study aimed to test whether signatures of past pathogen exposure could be identified by cataloging public T cell receptors. In a later analysis, previously published TCR beta repertoires from 600 to 850 donors were re-analyzed and high-resolution HLA genotyping was added so that TCR occurrence patterns could be studied. An earlier analysis of about 600 of the donors used high-throughput TCR beta sequencing to judge whether each TCR beta V gene segment behaved as functional or pseudogenic. Along with the approximately 700-subject first cohort, a separate validation cohort of over a hundred different subjects was used. Class I and class II HLA loci were covered by the typing at four-digit resolution. Of the 300 to 450 genotyped donors, approximately 81% were placed in the genetic ancestry cluster associated with self-reported Caucasian donors. The study profiled the T cell repertoires of 500 to 800 subjects by immunosequencing and related them to cytomegalovirus serostatus. About 280 gigabases of sequencing data and around 90 million unique TCR sequences made up an early release that covered over 550 HLA-typed donors. All discovery cohort repertoires had been generated using a single sequencing platform. High-throughput TCR immunosequencing, statistical association of individual TCRs with disease status, and machine learning were combined to predict cytomegalovirus infection status. Alongside the repertoire data, information on donor age, sex, ethnicity and CMV serostatus was compiled. The study at large found these results: Because counts were too low, about 18 rarely observed V segments, including chromosome 9 orphons, were excluded from the earlier analysis of a few hundred of the donors. A later analysis found that TCR association rates varied across HLA loci, with DRB1 alleles showing the most associated TCRs and HLA-C alleles the fewest. A group of highly shared sequence variants was considered likely to be a technical artifact of the sequencing pipeline. While some public TCRs were present in many individuals, most TCR sequences turned up only very rarely across donors. In a later analysis, HLA-associated TCR beta chains were found to be more clonally expanded and to have lower generation probabilities than equally common non-associated chains. The presence/absence analyses assumed that sequencing depth was roughly uniform across donors, and that assumption may not be true. The study listed approximately 150 TCR beta chains as associated with cytomegalovirus. According to a later genetic analysis, donors in an Asian-associated ancestry cluster had fewer N-insertions in productive TCRs than the roughly 670-donor mean. This cohort had only TCR beta chains sequenced, and the lack of alpha or paired-chain data limited which features could be detected. According to the authors, the approach could potentially be generalized to other disease states and immunological phenotypes. A further reported finding was that TCR beta sequences accurately predicted the HLA-A and HLA-B alleles for most subjects in the first cohort. Some IMGT-functional V segments, including TRBV6-2 and TRBV6-3, could not be distinguished by the 87-base-pair reads and were therefore excluded. The classifier was reported to diagnose cytomegalovirus status with high specificity and sensitivity in both the original and validation cohorts. Strong co-occurrence of HLA alleles, especially DR and DQ, made assigning TCR associations to individual alleles difficult. According to a later analysis, most CMV-associated TCR beta chains appeared to be HLA-restricted, and the HLA associations seemed to be driven largely by CMV exposure. In a later genetic analysis, a missense DCLRE1C variant was associated with V-gene and J-gene trimming of TCR beta chains, and the association was replicated in an independent cohort. A few of the identified cytomegalovirus-associated TCR beta chains were confirmed in vitro to be specific for cytomegalovirus antigens. A later analysis associated approximately 17,000 TCR beta sequences with specific HLA alleles at a false discovery rate of 0.05. In an earlier analysis of about 540 of the donors, most TCR beta V segments were observed in productive rearrangements about 90% or about 30% of the time, broadly matching IMGT annotations. Linkage disequilibrium might explain the correlated functional status among segregating V segments, but an unknown experimental factor could not be ruled out. Immune exposure information for the cohort was limited to CMV serostatus. Because some donors lacked HLA typing at each locus, the association tests relied only on the typed subset. In a later analysis, several top co-occurrence clusters were reported to appear linked to parvovirus B19, influenza, CMV and Epstein-Barr virus.

Library construction relied on the immunoSEQ multiplex PCR assay. For the multiplex PCR, a mixture combining 60 forward primers for TCR Vbeta segments and 13 reverse primers for TCR Jbeta segments was used. The CDR3 region of rearranged TCR beta genes was amplified from genomic DNA with a multiplex PCR assay. On the Illumina HiSeq System, the amplified TCR beta libraries were sequenced as 87-base-pair reads. Regarding the original processing steps: A later analysis tallied 75 million to 95 million unique TCR beta chains across the 666 repertoires, and approximately 11 million of those chains were shared by two or more donors. A nearest-neighbor algorithm error-corrected the raw reads and collapsed the reads into unique sequences, merging closely related sequences to remove PCR and sequencing errors. Alignment of CDR3 sequences to IMGT reference sequences was used to assign V, D and J gene segments. Each retained sequence needed at least a six-nucleotide match to both a V gene segment and a J gene segment. Rearrangements were classified as productive when the CDR3 lacked stop codons and remained in frame with V and J, and all other rearrangements were classified as non-productive. Following IMGT convention, CDR3 was defined as the stretch from the second conserved V-encoded cysteine to the conserved J-encoded phenylalanine. The earlier analysis of 500 to 600 of the donors excluded sequences that lacked an unambiguous match to a single V gene segment. In an earlier analysis of approximately 590 of the donors, V segments were called functional above 56.7% productive rearrangements and were called segregating when the between-donor standard deviation exceeded 5%. A statistical classification framework was developed to diagnose cytomegalovirus status using the catalog of TCR beta chain sequences. V and J gene assignment, in a later analysis, came from comparing TCR nucleotide sequences with IMGT/GENE-DB human TR gene sequences. A later analysis assigned CDR3 sequences and most-parsimonious VDJ recombination scenarios with the TCRdist pipeline. A later analysis defined each TCR beta chain by its CDR3 amino acid sequence plus V-gene family, and excluded reads lacking a unique V-gene family. A later analysis removed 592 highly shared, low-generation-probability nucleotide sequences to deal with suspected cross-contamination and a sequencing artifact. A later analysis calculated a clonal expansion index for each public chain from normalized within-repertoire ranks of inferred template counts. In a later analysis, generation probabilities were computed with a VDJ recombination model fitted to out-of-frame rearrangements, and the resulting probabilities were checked against IGoR. A later analysis scored TCR-TCR, TCR-HLA and TCR-CMV co-occurrence with hypergeometric tests, applying a repertoire-size bias correction to TCR pairs. To estimate false discovery rates, a later analysis permuted the HLA or CMV assignments 20 times. In a later analysis, co-occurring TCRs were grouped using DBSCAN, with TCRdist sequence similarity added in when clustering inside HLA-allele-positive subsets. Repertoires with fewer than 30,000 or more than 120,000 public chains were left out of co-occurrence clustering, as were a few repertoires with anomalous nucleotide sharing. TCRdb obtained this table from immuneACCESS and retained in-frame rearrangements with V and J assigned. These tables miss some clones; where compared with another copy, unresolved V genes account for less than half of the shortfall, and the remainder is unexplained. V and J calls and clone size follow that table, whereas D and trimming were derived from the DNA. The sample includes some 54,000 clones, with around 80% observed a single time. 5.5% to 7% of the sample is in the top ten clones.

On this clone: What antigen it recognizes has not been identified. Per-base qualities were not stored, and no clone one base away is much larger.

The CDR3 runs 17 residues from the cysteine to the phenylalanine. The kept DNA is CDR3 alone, 51 bases in frame from the first base. CDR1 and CDR2, looked up from the germline V gene, are KGHSY and FQNENV. Cut back by 2 bases and 2 bases, the V and J ends lie 18 bases apart. The cohort consisted of more than 650 healthy bone marrow donors. At the time of sampling, every cohort member was nominally healthy, though immune exposures that went unrecorded were likely present. The donor was CMV seronegative and belonged to the group of 320 or so seronegative cohort members. A peripheral blood sample was collected from each donor, and TCR beta sequencing was performed on peripheral blood mononuclear cells. The Qiagen DNeasy Blood Extraction Kit was used to extract genomic DNA from the blood cell samples.

This clonotype was sampled from a male donor in good health and CMV-seronegative. The sample comprised PBMCs. The chain couples TRBV16 to TRBJ2-5, with TRBD2 perhaps the D gene, on 6 matching bases. The DNA sequence is as follows: TGTGCCAGCAGCCAAGAGGGAACGGGACTCACGCAAGAGACCCAGTACTTC. Its protein product is CASSQEGTGLTQETQYF.